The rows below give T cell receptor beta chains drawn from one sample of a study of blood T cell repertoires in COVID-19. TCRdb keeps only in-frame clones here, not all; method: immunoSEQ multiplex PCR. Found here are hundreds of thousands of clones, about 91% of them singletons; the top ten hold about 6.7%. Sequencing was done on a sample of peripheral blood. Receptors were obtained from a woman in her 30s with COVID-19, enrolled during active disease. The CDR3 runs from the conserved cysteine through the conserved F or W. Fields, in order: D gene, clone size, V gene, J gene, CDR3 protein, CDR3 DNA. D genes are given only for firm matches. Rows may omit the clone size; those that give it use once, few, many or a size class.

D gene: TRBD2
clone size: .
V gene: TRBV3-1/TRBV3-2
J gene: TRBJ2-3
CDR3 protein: CASSQGYRTSGRGPDTQYF
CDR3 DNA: TGTGCCAGCAGCCAAGGGTACAGGACTAGCGGGAGGGGACCAGATACGCAGTATTTT

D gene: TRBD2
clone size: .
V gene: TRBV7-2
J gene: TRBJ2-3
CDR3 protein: CASSWTSGRTDTQYF
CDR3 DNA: TGTGCCAGCAGTTGGACTAGCGGAAGGACAGATACGCAGTATTTT

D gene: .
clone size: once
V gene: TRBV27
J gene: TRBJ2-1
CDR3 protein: CASSLSRGAPDEQFF
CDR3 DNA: TGTGCCAGCAGTTTAAGTCGGGGAGCCCCCGATGAGCAGTTCTTC

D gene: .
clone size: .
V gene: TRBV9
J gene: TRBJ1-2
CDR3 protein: CASSLEDSRYGYTF
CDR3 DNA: TGTGCCAGCAGCCTAGAGGACAGTCGATATGGCTACACCTTC

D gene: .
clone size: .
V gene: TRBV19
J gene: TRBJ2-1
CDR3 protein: CASSMRTPAAGSYNEQFF
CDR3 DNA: TGTGCCAGTAGTATGCGGACGCCTGCGGCGGGCTCCTACAATGAGCAGTTCTTC

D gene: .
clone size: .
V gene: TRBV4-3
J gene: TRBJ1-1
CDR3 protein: CASSQSNRFGRRLNTEAFF
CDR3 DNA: TGCGCCAGCAGCCAAAGTAACAGGTTCGGCCGCAGACTGAACACTGAAGCTTTCTTT

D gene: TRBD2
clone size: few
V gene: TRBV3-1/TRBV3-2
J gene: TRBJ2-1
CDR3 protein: CASSHWIAGSDEQFF
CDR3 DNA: TGTGCCAGCAGCCATTGGATAGCGGGGTCCGATGAGCAGTTCTTC

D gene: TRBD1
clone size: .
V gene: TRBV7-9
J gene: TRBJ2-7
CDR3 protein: CASSEPGQGVHEQYF
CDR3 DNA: TGTGCCAGCAGCGAACCGGGACAGGGGGTACACGAGCAGTACTTC

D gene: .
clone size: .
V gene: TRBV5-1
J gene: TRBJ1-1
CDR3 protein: CASRRLTGDTEAFF
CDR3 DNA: TGCGCCAGCAGGCGTTTGACAGGCGACACTGAAGCTTTCTTT

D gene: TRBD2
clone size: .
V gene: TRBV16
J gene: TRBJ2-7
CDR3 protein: CASSQAGGPSYEQYF
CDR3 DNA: TGTGCCAGCAGCCAAGCGGGGGGCCCTTCCTACGAGCAGTACTTC

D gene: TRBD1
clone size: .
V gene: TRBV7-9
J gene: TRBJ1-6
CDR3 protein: CASSSRTGDSPLHF
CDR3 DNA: TGTGCCAGCAGCTCCCGGACAGGGGATTCACCCCTCCACTTT

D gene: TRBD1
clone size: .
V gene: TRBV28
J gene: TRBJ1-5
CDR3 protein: CASRRRDRGSQPQHF
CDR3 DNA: TGTGCCAGCAGAAGGAGGGACAGGGGCAGTCAGCCCCAGCATTTT

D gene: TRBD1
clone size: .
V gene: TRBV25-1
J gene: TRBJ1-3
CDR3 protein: CASSDIDRGSGNTIYF
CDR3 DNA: TGTGCCAGCAGTGACATTGACAGGGGATCTGGAAACACCATATATTTT

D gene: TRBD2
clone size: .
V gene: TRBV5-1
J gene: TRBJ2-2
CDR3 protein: CASSQAPGGLGGTAELFF
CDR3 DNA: TGCGCCAGCAGCCAAGCCCCTGGGGGACTAGGGGGGACCGCGGAGCTGTTTTTT